These T cell receptor beta chains were read from a single sample in a study of graft-versus-host responses after intestinal transplantation. Sequenced by immunoSEQ multiplex PCR; TCRdb stores in-frame clones only, minus some. The sample has 95,000 or so clones; around 90% are singletons. The material sequenced was PBMCs, taken roughly 410 days after intestinal transplant. Source of these receptors: a human patient who received an intestinal transplant, so some T cells may come from the graft donor. Each CDR3 is given with its conserved first and last residue. Each record gives: clone size, V gene, J gene, D gene, CDR3 DNA, CDR3 protein. The D gene is left open where the match is weak. Size is omitted from some rows. Given values are once, few, many or a class for expanded clones.

clone_size: .
v_call: TRBV29-1
j_call: TRBJ2-7
d_call: .
cdr3_nt: TGCAGCGTTACGGACACCGCCTACGAGCAGTACTTC
cdr3_aa: CSVTDTAYEQYF

clone_size: .
v_call: TRBV11-2
j_call: TRBJ2-7
d_call: TRBD2
cdr3_nt: TGTGCCAGCAGCTTAGGGGGGGGAAAAGCATCCTACGAGCAGTACTTC
cdr3_aa: CASSLGGGKASYEQYF

clone_size: few
v_call: TRBV6-1
j_call: TRBJ1-5
d_call: .
cdr3_nt: TGTGCCAGCACAGGGGTGTCAGGCAATCAGCCCCAGCATTTT
cdr3_aa: CASTGVSGNQPQHF

clone_size: .
v_call: TRBV10-3
j_call: TRBJ1-2
d_call: .
cdr3_nt: TGTGCCATCAGTGGAGAGTATTTGAGGGGAGATGGCTACACCTTC
cdr3_aa: CAISGEYLRGDGYTF

clone_size: .
v_call: TRBV5-1
j_call: TRBJ1-2
d_call: .
cdr3_nt: TGCGCCAGCAGCCCGGACACCCTTAAAGGCTACACCTTC
cdr3_aa: CASSPDTLKGYTF

clone_size: .
v_call: TRBV6-5
j_call: TRBJ1-6
d_call: TRBD1
cdr3_nt: TGTGCCAGCAGTTACACGGGGACAGGTGGCGATTCACCCCTCCACTTT
cdr3_aa: CASSYTGTGGDSPLHF

clone_size: .
v_call: TRBV2
j_call: TRBJ2-7
d_call: .
cdr3_nt: TGTGCCAGCAGTGTTGCAGGGGCCCTTTCCTACGAGCAGTACTTC
cdr3_aa: CASSVAGALSYEQYF

clone_size: .
v_call: TRBV5-1
j_call: TRBJ2-5
d_call: .
cdr3_nt: TGCGCCAGCAGCCCGACAGGTTCGGAGACCCAGTACTTC
cdr3_aa: CASSPTGSETQYF

clone_size: once
v_call: TRBV6-5
j_call: TRBJ1-1
d_call: .
cdr3_nt: TGTGCCAGCAGTTATCTGGGGTCTGAAGCTTTCTTT
cdr3_aa: CASSYLGSEAFF

clone_size: .
v_call: TRBV18
j_call: TRBJ2-1
d_call: .
cdr3_nt: TGTGCCAGCTCACCAGGGGTTAGCTCCTACAATGAGCAGTTCTTC
cdr3_aa: CASSPGVSSYNEQFF

clone_size: .
v_call: TRBV7-8
j_call: TRBJ2-3
d_call: .
cdr3_nt: TGTGCCAGCAGCCCCCGGGCGGGGAGCACAGATACGCAGTATTTT
cdr3_aa: CASSPRAGSTDTQYF

clone_size: .
v_call: TRBV2
j_call: TRBJ2-7
d_call: .
cdr3_nt: TGTGCCAGCAGTGACGGGATAGCCCTGACCTCCTACGAGCAGTACTTC
cdr3_aa: CASSDGIALTSYEQYF

clone_size: .
v_call: TRBV5-5
j_call: TRBJ1-3
d_call: .
cdr3_nt: TGTGCCAGCAGCTTGTCGGTGAGCTCTGGAAACACCATATATTTT
cdr3_aa: CASSLSVSSGNTIYF

clone_size: .
v_call: TRBV29-1
j_call: TRBJ2-1
d_call: .
cdr3_nt: TGCAGCGTTGAAGAGGGTTTACGGGGGTCCTACAATGAGCAGTTCTTC
cdr3_aa: CSVEEGLRGSYNEQFF

clone_size: .
v_call: TRBV29-1
j_call: TRBJ1-1
d_call: .
cdr3_nt: TGCAGCGTTGAAAGACAGACAATGAACACTGAAGCTTTCTTT
cdr3_aa: CSVERQTMNTEAFF

clone_size: .
v_call: TRBV7-6
j_call: TRBJ1-4
d_call: TRBD1
cdr3_nt: TGTGCCAGCAGCGCGGACAGGACCAATGAAAAACTGTTTTTT
cdr3_aa: CASSADRTNEKLFF

clone_size: .
v_call: TRBV4-2
j_call: TRBJ1-6
d_call: .
cdr3_nt: TGTGCCAGCAGCCAAGATGCCAGGGGAGGGTGGTCACCCCTCCACTTT
cdr3_aa: CASSQDARGGWSPLHF

clone_size: .
v_call: TRBV19
j_call: TRBJ1-2
d_call: .
cdr3_nt: TGTGCCAGTAGTGCGTGGGACTCCAGTATTGGCTACACCTTC
cdr3_aa: CASSAWDSSIGYTF

clone_size: .
v_call: TRBV6-6
j_call: TRBJ2-3
d_call: .
cdr3_nt: TGTGCCAGCAGCCCGGGACTTCTTAGCACAGATACGCAGTATTTT
cdr3_aa: CASSPGLLSTDTQYF

clone_size: .
v_call: TRBV6-6
j_call: TRBJ2-7
d_call: .
cdr3_nt: TGTGCCAGCAGTTACTCGGGTACAGAGCCCTACGAGCAGTACTTC
cdr3_aa: CASSYSGTEPYEQYF

clone_size: .
v_call: TRBV7-6
j_call: TRBJ1-6
d_call: .
cdr3_nt: TGTGCCAGCAGCTTAGGGACAGATAATTCACCCCTCCACTTT
cdr3_aa: CASSLGTDNSPLHF

clone_size: once
v_call: TRBV27
j_call: TRBJ2-2
d_call: .
cdr3_nt: TGTGCCAGGTTAGGGACGGAGAACACCGGGGAGCTGTTTTTT
cdr3_aa: CARLGTENTGELFF

clone_size: .
v_call: TRBV7-8
j_call: TRBJ2-1
d_call: TRBD2
cdr3_nt: TGTGCCAGCAGCTGGACTAGCGGGGGGGCTTACAATGAGCAGTTCTTC
cdr3_aa: CASSWTSGGAYNEQFF

clone_size: few
v_call: TRBV27
j_call: TRBJ2-1
d_call: TRBD1
cdr3_nt: TGTGCCAGCAGCAAGGGGGCAGGCTACAATGAGCAGTTCTTC
cdr3_aa: CASSKGAGYNEQFF

clone_size: few
v_call: TRBV19
j_call: TRBJ1-1
d_call: TRBD1
cdr3_nt: TGTGCCAGTAGTTCACAGGGGGGCACTGAAGCTTTCTTT
cdr3_aa: CASSSQGGTEAFF

clone_size: .
v_call: TRBV6-5
j_call: TRBJ2-5
d_call: .
cdr3_nt: TGTGCCAGCGGGCCGGCGGTAGAGACCCAGTACTTC
cdr3_aa: CASGPAVETQYF

clone_size: .
v_call: TRBV6-4
j_call: TRBJ2-7
d_call: TRBD2
cdr3_nt: TGTGCCAGCAGTGACGGGACTAGCGGGGGGGAGCAGTACTTC
cdr3_aa: CASSDGTSGGEQYF

clone_size: .
v_call: TRBV25-1
j_call: TRBJ1-2
d_call: TRBD1
cdr3_nt: TGTGCCAGCAGTGGGAAAACCGGGACAGTCTATGGCTACACCTTC
cdr3_aa: CASSGKTGTVYGYTF

clone_size: .
v_call: TRBV9
j_call: TRBJ1-5
d_call: .
cdr3_nt: TGTGCCAGCAGCGTAGGTTCGGGGGCTTGGCAGCCCCAGCATTTT
cdr3_aa: CASSVGSGAWQPQHF

clone_size: .
v_call: TRBV7-8
j_call: TRBJ2-7
d_call: .
cdr3_nt: TGTGCCAGCAGCTTAGTCAGGGATTCCCTCTACGAGCAGTACTTC
cdr3_aa: CASSLVRDSLYEQYF

clone_size: .
v_call: TRBV19
j_call: TRBJ2-5
d_call: .
cdr3_nt: TGTGCCAGTAGTCCCAGGGGAGAGACCCAGTACTTC
cdr3_aa: CASSPRGETQYF

clone_size: .
v_call: TRBV5-1
j_call: TRBJ2-1
d_call: TRBD2
cdr3_nt: TGCGCCAGCAGCCCCGGACTAGCAATTTACAATGAGCAGTTCTTC
cdr3_aa: CASSPGLAIYNEQFF

clone_size: few
v_call: TRBV6-1
j_call: TRBJ2-7
d_call: .
cdr3_nt: TGTGCCAGCAGTGTTGGCGAGCAGTACTTC
cdr3_aa: CASSVGEQYF

clone_size: .
v_call: TRBV19
j_call: TRBJ2-1
d_call: TRBD2
cdr3_nt: TGTGCCAGTAGTATCTGGGGACTAGCGGGGGGAAGCTCCTACAATGAGCAGTTCTTC
cdr3_aa: CASSIWGLAGGSSYNEQFF

clone_size: .
v_call: TRBV7-7
j_call: TRBJ2-2
d_call: TRBD1
cdr3_nt: TGTGCTAGCAGCTCGGGACAGGGGGCTGGCGGGGAGCTGTTTTTT
cdr3_aa: CASSSGQGAGGELFF

clone_size: .
v_call: TRBV11-2
j_call: TRBJ1-1
d_call: .
cdr3_nt: TGTGCCAGCAGCTTCGTCGTAGGATCAGGAGCTTTCTTT
cdr3_aa: CASSFVVGSGAFF

clone_size: .
v_call: TRBV6-4
j_call: TRBJ1-1
d_call: .
cdr3_nt: TGTGCCAGCAGTGACGGGGGGCCGAGCACTGAAGCTTTCTTT
cdr3_aa: CASSDGGPSTEAFF